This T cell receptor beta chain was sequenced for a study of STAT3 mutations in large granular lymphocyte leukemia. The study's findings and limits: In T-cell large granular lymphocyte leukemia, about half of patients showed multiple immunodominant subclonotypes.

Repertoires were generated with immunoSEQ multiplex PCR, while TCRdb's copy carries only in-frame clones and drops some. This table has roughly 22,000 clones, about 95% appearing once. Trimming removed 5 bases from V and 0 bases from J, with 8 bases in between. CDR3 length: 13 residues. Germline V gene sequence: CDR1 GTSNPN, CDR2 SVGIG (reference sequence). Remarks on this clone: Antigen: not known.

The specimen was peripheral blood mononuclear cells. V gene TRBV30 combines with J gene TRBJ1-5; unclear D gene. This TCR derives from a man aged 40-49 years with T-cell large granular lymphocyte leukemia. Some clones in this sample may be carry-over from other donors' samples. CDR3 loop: CAWSGDSNQPQHF. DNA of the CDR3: TGTGCCTGGTCAGGTGATAGCAATCAGCCCCAGCATTTT.